The TCR beta chain under discussion was sequenced for a study of early T cells in non-severe SARS-CoV-2 infection. The study, taken as a whole, reports: VDJdb matching, biased toward anti-spike CD8 responses, missed private and CD4 specificities.

In the library, individual cDNA molecules carried attached unique molecular identifiers. TCRdb recomputed calls from the 5' RACE reads with MiXCR, one row per CDR3 protein. This sample has around 40,000 distinct CDR3 sequences, with 11% found just once. Trimming took 1 base from V and 5 from J, leaving 15 bases between them. The CDR3 has 16 amino acids. Germline V lookup: CDR1 KGHSY, CDR2 FQNENV. This clonotype has a handful of counts. Its cognate antigen is unknown. This TCR was sampled from an adult who was a healthcare worker with PCR-confirmed SARS-CoV-2 infection or an uninfected control (not recorded which). The V gene is TRBV16, the J gene TRBJ1-5; the D gene is possibly TRBD1 (5 bases). The sequencing sample was made of whole blood. This chain's CDR3 is CASSQFAGSKDQPQHF. Here the CDR3 DNA reads TGTGCCAGCAGCCAATTCGCAGGGAGTAAGGATCAGCCCCAGCATTTT.